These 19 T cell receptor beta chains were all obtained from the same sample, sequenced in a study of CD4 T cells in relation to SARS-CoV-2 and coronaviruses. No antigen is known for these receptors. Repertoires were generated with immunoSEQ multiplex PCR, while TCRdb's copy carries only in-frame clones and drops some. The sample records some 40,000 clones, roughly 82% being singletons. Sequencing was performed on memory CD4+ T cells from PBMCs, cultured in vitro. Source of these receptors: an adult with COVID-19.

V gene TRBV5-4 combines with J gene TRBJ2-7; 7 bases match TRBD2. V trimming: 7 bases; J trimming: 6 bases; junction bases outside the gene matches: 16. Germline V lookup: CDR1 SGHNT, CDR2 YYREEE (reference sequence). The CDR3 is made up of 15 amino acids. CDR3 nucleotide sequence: TGTGCCAGCGGGGGGGTTGGACTAGGAATGGGCGAGCAGTACTTC. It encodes CASGGVGLGMGEQYF.

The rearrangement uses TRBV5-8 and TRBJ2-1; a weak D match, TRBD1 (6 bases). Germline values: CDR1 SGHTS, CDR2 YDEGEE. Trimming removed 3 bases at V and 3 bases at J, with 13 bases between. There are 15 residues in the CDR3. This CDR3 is CASSSGTTFYNEQFF. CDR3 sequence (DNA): TGTGCCAGCAGCTCCGGGACAACATTCTACAATGAGCAGTTCTTC.

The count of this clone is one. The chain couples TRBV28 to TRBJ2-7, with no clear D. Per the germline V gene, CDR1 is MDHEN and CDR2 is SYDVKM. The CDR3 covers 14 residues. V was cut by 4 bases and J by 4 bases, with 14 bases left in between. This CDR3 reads CASSSLGEQYEQYF. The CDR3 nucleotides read TGTGCCAGCAGTTCCCTTGGGGAACAGTACGAGCAGTACTTC.

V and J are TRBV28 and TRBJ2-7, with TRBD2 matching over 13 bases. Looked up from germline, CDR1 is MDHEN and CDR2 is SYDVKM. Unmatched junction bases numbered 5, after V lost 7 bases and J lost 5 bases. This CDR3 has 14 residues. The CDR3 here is CASKLAGGPDEQYF. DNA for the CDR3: TGTGCCAGCAAACTAGCGGGAGGGCCCGACGAGCAGTACTTC.

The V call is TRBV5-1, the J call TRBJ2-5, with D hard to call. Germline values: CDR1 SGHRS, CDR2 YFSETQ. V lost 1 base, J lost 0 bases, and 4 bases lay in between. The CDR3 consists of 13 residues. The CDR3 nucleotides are TGCGCCAGCAGCTTGAACTACCAAGAGACCCAGTACTTC. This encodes CASSLNYQETQYF.

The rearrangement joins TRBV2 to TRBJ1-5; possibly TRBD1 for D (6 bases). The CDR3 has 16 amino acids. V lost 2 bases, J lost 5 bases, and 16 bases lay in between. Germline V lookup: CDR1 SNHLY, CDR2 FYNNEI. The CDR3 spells CASSELGAGMYQPQHF. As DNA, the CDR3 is TGTGCCAGCAGTGAACTGGGGGCAGGGATGTATCAGCCCCAGCATTTT.

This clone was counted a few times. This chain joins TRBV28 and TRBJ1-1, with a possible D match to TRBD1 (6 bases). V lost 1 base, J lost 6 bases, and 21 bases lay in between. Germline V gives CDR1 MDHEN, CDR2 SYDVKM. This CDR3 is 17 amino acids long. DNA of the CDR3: TGTGCCAGCAGTTTATACGGGCGGGGCAGGGGTAGGCCTGAAGCTTTCTTT. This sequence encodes CASSLYGRGRGRPEAFF.

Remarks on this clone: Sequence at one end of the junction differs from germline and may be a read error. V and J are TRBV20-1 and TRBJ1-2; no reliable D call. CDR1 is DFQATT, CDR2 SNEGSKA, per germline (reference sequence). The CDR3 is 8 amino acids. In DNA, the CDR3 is TGCAGTGCTAGAGATCAACCTTTC. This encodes CSARDQPF.

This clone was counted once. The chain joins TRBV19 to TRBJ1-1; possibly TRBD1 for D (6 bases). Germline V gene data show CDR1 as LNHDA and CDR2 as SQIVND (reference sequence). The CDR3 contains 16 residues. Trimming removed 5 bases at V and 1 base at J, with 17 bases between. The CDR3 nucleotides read TGTGCCAGTAGTTTCGGGGGGCCCAGGGGGAACACTGAAGCTTTCTTT. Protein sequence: CASSFGGPRGNTEAFF.

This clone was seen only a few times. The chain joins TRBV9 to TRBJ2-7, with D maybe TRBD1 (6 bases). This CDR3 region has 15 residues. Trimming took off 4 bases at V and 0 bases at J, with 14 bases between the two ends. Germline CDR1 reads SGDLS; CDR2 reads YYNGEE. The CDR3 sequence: CASSYRDKSSYEQYF. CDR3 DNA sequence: TGTGCCAGCAGCTACCGGGACAAGAGCTCCTACGAGCAGTACTTC.

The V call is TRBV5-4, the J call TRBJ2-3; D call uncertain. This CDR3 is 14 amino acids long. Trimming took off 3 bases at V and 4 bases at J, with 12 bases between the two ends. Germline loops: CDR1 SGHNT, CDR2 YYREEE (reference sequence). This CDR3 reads CASSSSRAADTQYF. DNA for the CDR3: TGTGCCAGCAGCTCGAGTAGGGCCGCAGATACGCAGTATTTT.

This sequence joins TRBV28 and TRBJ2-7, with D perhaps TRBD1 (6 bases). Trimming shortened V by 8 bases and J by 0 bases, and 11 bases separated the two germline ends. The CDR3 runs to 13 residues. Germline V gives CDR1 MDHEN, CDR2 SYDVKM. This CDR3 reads CASAMGASYEQYF. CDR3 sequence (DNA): TGTGCCAGCGCTATGGGGGCCTCCTACGAGCAGTACTTC.

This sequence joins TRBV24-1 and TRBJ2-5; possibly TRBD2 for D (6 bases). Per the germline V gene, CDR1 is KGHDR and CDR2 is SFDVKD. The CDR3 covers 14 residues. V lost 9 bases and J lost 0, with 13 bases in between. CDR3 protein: CATAAGGNQETQYF. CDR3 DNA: TGTGCCACCGCGGCTGGCGGGAACCAAGAGACCCAGTACTTC.

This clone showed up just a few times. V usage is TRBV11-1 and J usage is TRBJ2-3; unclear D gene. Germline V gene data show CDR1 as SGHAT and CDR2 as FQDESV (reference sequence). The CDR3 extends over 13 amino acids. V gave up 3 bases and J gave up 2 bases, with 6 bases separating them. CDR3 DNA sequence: TGTGCCAGCAGCTTCGGACCCACAGATACGCAGTATTTT. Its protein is CASSFGPTDTQYF.

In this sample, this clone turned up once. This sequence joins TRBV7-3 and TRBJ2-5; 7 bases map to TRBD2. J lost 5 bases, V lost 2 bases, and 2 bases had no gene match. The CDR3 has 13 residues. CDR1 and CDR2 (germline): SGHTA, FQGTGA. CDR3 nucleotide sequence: TGTGCCAGCAGCTTAGGGGGGGTGGAGACCCAGTACTTC. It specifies CASSLGGVETQYF.

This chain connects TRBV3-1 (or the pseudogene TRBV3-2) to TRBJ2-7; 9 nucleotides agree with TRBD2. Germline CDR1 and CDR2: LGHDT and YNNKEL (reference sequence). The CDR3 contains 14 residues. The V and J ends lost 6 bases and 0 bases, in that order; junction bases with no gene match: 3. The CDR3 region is CASSPSGTSYEQYF. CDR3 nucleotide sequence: TGTGCCAGCAGTCCTAGCGGGACCTCCTACGAGCAGTACTTC.

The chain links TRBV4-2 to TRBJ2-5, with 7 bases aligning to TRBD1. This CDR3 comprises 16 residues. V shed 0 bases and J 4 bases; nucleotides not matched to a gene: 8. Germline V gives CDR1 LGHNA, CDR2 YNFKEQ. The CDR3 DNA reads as TGTGCCAGCAGCCAAGACCCGACAGGGCTTGGAGAGACCCAGTACTTC. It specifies CASSQDPTGLGETQYF.

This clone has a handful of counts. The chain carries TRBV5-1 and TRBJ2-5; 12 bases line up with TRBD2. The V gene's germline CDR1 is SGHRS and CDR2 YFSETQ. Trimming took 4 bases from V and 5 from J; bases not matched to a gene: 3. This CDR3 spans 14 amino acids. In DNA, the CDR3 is TGCGCCAGCAGCGGCACTAGCGGGAGGGAGACCCAGTACTTC. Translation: CASSGTSGRETQYF.

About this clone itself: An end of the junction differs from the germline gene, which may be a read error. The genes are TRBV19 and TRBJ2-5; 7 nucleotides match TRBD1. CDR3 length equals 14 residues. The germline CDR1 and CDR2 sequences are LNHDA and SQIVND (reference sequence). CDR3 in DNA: TGTGCCAGTAGTGTAGACAGGGTTCGGAAGACCCAGTACTTC. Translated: CASSVDRVRKTQYF.